The 28 T cell receptor beta chains listed next were all sequenced from one sample in a study of T cell clones after liver transplantation. The table came from immunoSEQ multiplex PCR; TCRdb's copy has only in-frame clones and leaves some out. Of 93,000 or so clones listed, 80% to 90% are singletons. The sample here was CD4+ T cells from blood, taken around 4 years after liver transplant. The receptors here all came from a human patient who received a liver transplant. Some T cells may be provided by the graft donor.

The gene calls are TRBV7-3 and TRBJ2-1; TRBD1 is a possible D gene (6 bases). The CDR3 covers 14 residues. The V and J ends lost 2 bases and 5 bases respectively, with 10 bases between them. Germline V gives CDR1 SGHTA, CDR2 FQGTGA. This CDR3 reads CASSLWQGNNEQFF. CDR3 bases: TGTGCCAGCAGCTTATGGCAGGGGAACAATGAGCAGTTCTTC.

This clone was seen only a few times. The chain has TRBV5-1 and TRBJ2-1; no definite D call. With 4 bases removed from V and 10 bases from J, the gap between germline ends came to 21 bases. Germline V gives CDR1 SGHRS, CDR2 YFSETQ. This CDR3 is 15 amino acids long. The CDR3 region has the DNA TGCGCCAGCAGCACGACGGCCACGTCGCAGGCAGAGCAGTTCTTC. Its protein is CASSTTATSQAEQFF. Based on the CDR3 plus reference TRBV5-1 and TRBJ2-1, the full variable domain is KAGVTQTPRYLIKTRGQQVTLSCSPISGHRSVSWYQQTPGQGLQFLFEYFSETQRNKGNFPGRFSGRQFSNSRSEMNVSTLELGDSALYLCASSTTATSQAEQFFGPGTRLTVL.

The V gene is TRBV4-1, the J gene TRBJ2-1; D is possibly TRBD2 (6 bases). Looked up from germline, CDR1 is MGHRA and CDR2 is YSYEKL. The V end was cut by 0 bases, the J end by 0 bases, with 15 bases between. This CDR3 spans 18 amino acids. CDR3 amino acids: CASSQDHGTFLSYNEQFF. The CDR3 nucleotides read TGCGCCAGCAGCCAAGATCATGGGACTTTTCTCTCCTACAATGAGCAGTTCTTC.

This chain's CDR3 is CASSRDSSYEQYF. CDR3 DNA sequence: TGTGCCAGCAGCCGGGACAGCTCCTACGAGCAGTACTTC. The chain uses TRBV2 and TRBJ2-7, with TRBD1 identical over 7 bases. Trimming took 6 bases from V and 0 from J; bases not matched to a gene: 2. The CDR3 extends over 13 amino acids. Germline V gene data show CDR1 as SNHLY and CDR2 as FYNNEI.

This clone appeared once. The genes are TRBV7-9 and TRBJ1-6; D uncertain. CDR3 length equals 16 residues. Germline V gene sequence: CDR1 SEHNR, CDR2 FQNEAQ (reference sequence). Deletions cut 3 bases from V and 2 bases from J, with 11 bases between. The CDR3 protein is CASSFPGQTYNSPLHF. DNA of the CDR3: TGTGCCAGCAGCTTCCCGGGTCAGACCTATAATTCACCCCTCCACTTT.

This chain connects TRBV2 to TRBJ2-7; tentatively, D is TRBD2 (5 bases). CDR3 size: 15 residues. The ends were cut back, 2 bases at V and 1 base at J, with 12 bases in the middle. CDR1 SNHLY and CDR2 FYNNEI come from the germline V gene. The CDR3 protein is CASSELASGSYEQYF. CDR3 in DNA: TGTGCCAGCAGTGAATTGGCCAGCGGTTCCTACGAGCAGTACTTC.

This chain joins TRBV5-1 and TRBJ2-1; TRBD1 aligns across 7 bases. The V segment lost 4 bases and the J segment 7 bases; nucleotides outside the gene matches: 11. CDR1 and CDR2 (germline): SGHRS, YFSETQ. This CDR3 is 15 amino acids long. CDR3: CASSPDTGAVNEQFF. The CDR3, as DNA: TGCGCCAGCAGCCCGGATACAGGGGCCGTAAATGAGCAGTTCTTC.

The chain couples TRBV30 to TRBJ1-3, with D perhaps matching TRBD1 (5 bases). The CDR3 spans 14 residues. Trimming stripped 2 bases from V and 0 bases from J, with 8 bases between. Germline loops: CDR1 GTSNPN, CDR2 SVGIG (reference sequence). The CDR3 reads CAWSTGLSGNTIYF. DNA for the CDR3: TGTGCCTGGAGTACAGGTCTCTCTGGAAACACCATATATTTT.

The CDR3 nucleotides are TGTGCCAGCTCAGACACTATAATTACCGGGGAGCTGTTTTTT. The encoded protein is CASSDTIITGELFF. The V and J genes are TRBV19 and TRBJ2-2; D is undetermined. The germline V and J ends were trimmed by 9 bases and 5 bases, with 16 bases remaining between them. Looked up from germline, CDR1 is LNHDA and CDR2 is SQIVND (reference sequence). The CDR3 consists of 14 residues.

The rearrangement links TRBV4-1 to TRBJ1-2; D unclear. Deletions cut 0 bases from V and 8 bases from J, with 22 bases between. Germline CDR1 reads MGHRA; CDR2 reads YSYEKL. The CDR3 has 17 amino acids. The CDR3: CASSQENSRSVYNGYTF. CDR3 DNA: TGCGCCAGCAGCCAAGAGAATTCAAGGTCAGTGTATAACGGCTACACCTTC.

The chain links TRBV30 to TRBJ2-5; 14 bases are shared with TRBD2. Per the germline V gene, CDR1 is GTSNPN and CDR2 is SVGIG (reference sequence). This CDR3 has 16 amino acids. With 5 bases clipped from V and 5 bases from J, the junction kept 10 bases outside the gene matches. In DNA, the CDR3 is TGTGCCTGGCGGGGACTAGCGGGAGTCCGAGGGGAGACCCAGTACTTC. Its protein is CAWRGLAGVRGETQYF. Full variable domain (outside the CDR3, taken from reference TRBV30 and TRBJ2-5): SQTIHQWPATLVQPVGSPLSLECTVEGTSNPNLYWYRQAAGRGLQLLFYSVGIGQISSEVPQNLSASRPQDRQFILSSKKLLLSDSGFYLCAWRGLAGVRGETQYFGPGTRLLVL.

This sequence joins TRBV5-8 and TRBJ2-3; 8 bases are shared with TRBD1. Germline V CDR1 and CDR2: SGHTS, YDEGEE. The ends lost 5 bases at V and 0 bases at J; junction bases unmatched: 8. The CDR3 is 16 amino acids. The CDR3 sequence is CASSTGQGGSTDTQYF. CDR3 DNA: TGTGCCAGCAGTACCGGACAGGGAGGTAGCACAGATACGCAGTATTTT.

The chain joins TRBV9 to TRBJ1-1; D remains unclear. Germline V gives CDR1 SGDLS, CDR2 YYNGEE. The CDR3 sequence is 15 residues long. V lost 4 bases, J lost 1 base, and 14 bases lay in between. The CDR3 nucleotides are TGTGCCAGCAGCTTCTCCGGGGATAAGAACACTGAAGCTTTCTTT. Its translation is CASSFSGDKNTEAFF.

V gene TRBV10-2 combines with J gene TRBJ1-1; TRBD1 might be the D (6 bases). This CDR3 has 13 amino acids. Germline assignment: CDR1 WSHSY and CDR2 SAAADI. The V and J ends lost 4 bases and 3 bases respectively, with 9 bases between them. This CDR3 reads CASSAGADTEAFF. CDR3 nucleotides: TGCGCCAGCAGTGCAGGGGCGGACACTGAAGCTTTCTTT.

V usage is TRBV2 and J usage is TRBJ1-5; D is uncertain. This CDR3 comprises 14 residues. V was shortened by 0 bases and J by 4 bases, with 7 bases between the two germline ends. Germline lookup yields CDR1 SNHLY and CDR2 FYNNEI. The CDR3 nucleotides are TGTGCCAGCAGTGAAGCTATGTCGAATCAGCCCCAGCATTTT. Its translation is CASSEAMSNQPQHF.

CDR3 region: CASSLSSTNQPQHF. CDR3 nucleotides: TGTGCCAGCAGCCTCAGCAGCACAAATCAGCCCCAGCATTTT. J is TRBJ1-5 and V is TRBV6-5; unclear D gene. Germline values: CDR1 MNHEY, CDR2 SVGAGI. The germline V and J ends were trimmed by 6 bases and 4 bases, with 13 bases remaining between them. CDR3 length equals 14 residues.

The DNA of the CDR3 is TGTGCCAGCAGCTTAATGCGACAGGGGGCAGGAGAGACCCAGTACTTC. As protein: CASSLMRQGAGETQYF. This chain joins TRBV7-3 and TRBJ2-5; TRBD1 matches at 10 bases. CDR3 length: 16 amino acids. J lost 4 bases, V lost 1 base, and 6 bases had no gene match. Germline assignment: CDR1 SGHTA and CDR2 FQGTGA. Full variable domain (remainder filled in from reference TRBV7-3 and TRBJ2-5): GAGVSQTPSNKVTEKGKYVELRCDPISGHTALYWYRQSLGQGPEFLIYFQGTGAADDSGLPNDRFFAVRPEGSVSTLKIQRTERGDSAVYLCASSLMRQGAGETQYFGPGTRLLVL.

This rearrangement joins TRBV5-6 to TRBJ2-2; no clear D gene. Germline loops: CDR1 SGHDT, CDR2 YYEEEE. V was clipped by 0 bases and J by 7 bases, with 4 bases between them. This CDR3 region has 12 residues. CDR3 nucleotide sequence: TGTGCCAGCAGCTTGGCCGTCGGGGAGCTGTTTTTT. This translates into CASSLAVGELFF.

This chain joins TRBV7-9 and TRBJ1-5, with D maybe TRBD1 (6 bases). Deletions cut 5 bases from V and 9 bases from J, with 20 bases between. CDR3 size: 15 residues. The germline V gene has CDR1 SEHNR and CDR2 FQNEAQ (reference sequence). The CDR3 DNA reads TGTGCCAGCAGCCGAGGATGGGACACATTGGCGCCCCAGCATTTT. Translation gives CASSRGWDTLAPQHF. Combining the CDR3 with reference TRBV7-9 and TRBJ1-5 gives the whole variable domain DTGVSQNPRHKITKRGQNVTFRCDPISEHNRLYWYRQTLGQGPEFLTYFQNEAQLEKSRLLSDRFSAERPKGSFSTLEIQRTEQGDSAMYLCASSRGWDTLAPQHFGDGTRLSIL.

V is TRBV5-1 and J is TRBJ2-5; TRBD2 is a possible D gene (5 bases). The germline gives CDR1 SGHRS, CDR2 YFSETQ. The CDR3 is 14 amino acids. V was shortened by 0 bases and J by 3 bases, with 9 bases between the two germline ends. The CDR3 coding sequence is TGCGCCAGCAGCTTGGCCGGGAATAAAGAGACCCAGTACTTC. The encoded protein is CASSLAGNKETQYF.

The chain recombines TRBV7-9 with TRBJ1-2, with D possibly TRBD1 on 5 matching bases. Trimming left V 4 bases short and J 1 base short, with 7 bases between. The germline gives CDR1 SEHNR, CDR2 FQNEAQ (reference sequence). CDR3 length: 13 amino acids. CDR3 sequence reads: CASSSQVNYGYTF. The DNA for the CDR3 is TGTGCCAGCAGCTCACAGGTTAACTATGGCTACACCTTC.

The chain carries TRBV5-4 and TRBJ2-7; TRBD2 is a possible D gene (6 bases). The CDR3 is 14 amino acids. Germline assignment: CDR1 SGHNT and CDR2 YYREEE (reference sequence). The ends were cut back, 4 bases at V and 5 bases at J, with 16 bases in the middle. In DNA form, the CDR3 reads TGTGCCAGCAGCCTCGGGACTCTTAACCACGAGCAGTACTTC. This sequence encodes CASSLGTLNHEQYF.

V gene TRBV15 combines with J gene TRBJ1-2, with 11 bases fitting TRBD1. The CDR3 extends over 16 amino acids. V dropped 1 base and J dropped 4; count of bases not matched to a gene: 5. Germline V CDR1 and CDR2: LNHNV, YYDKDF (reference sequence). This CDR3 reads CATSRGTGGQIYGYTF. The CDR3 nucleotides read TGTGCCACCAGCAGAGGGACAGGGGGCCAAATCTATGGCTACACCTTC. The entire variable domain, with the rest obtained from reference TRBV15 and TRBJ1-2, is as follows: DAMVIQNPRYQVTQFGKPVTLSCSQTLNHNVMYWYQQKSSQAPKLLFHYYDKDFNNEADTPDNFQSRRPNTSFCFLDIRSPGLGDTAMYLCATSRGTGGQIYGYTFGSGTRLTVV.

The gene calls are TRBV9 and TRBJ2-1; 9 bases fit TRBD2. CDR1 and CDR2 (germline): SGDLS, YYNGEE. The CDR3 length is 16 residues. The trim removed 0 bases at V and 9 bases at J, leaving 10 bases unmatched. CDR3 residues: CASSVGMGLAVSEQFF. CDR3 bases: TGTGCCAGCAGCGTAGGAATGGGACTAGCAGTCAGTGAGCAGTTCTTC.

V and J are TRBV27 and TRBJ1-2, with D perhaps TRBD1 (5 bases). Per germline, CDR1 MNHEY and CDR2 SMNVEV (reference sequence). This CDR3 has 16 residues. V was shortened by 5 bases and J by 8 bases, with 24 bases between the two germline ends. The CDR3 spells CASSPGRGPPILGYTF. CDR3 coding DNA: TGTGCCAGCAGTCCCGGGAGGGGTCCGCCTATATTGGGCTACACCTTC.

This chain links TRBV5-6 with TRBJ2-3; 10 positions agree with TRBD2. V was clipped by 3 bases and J by 4 bases; unmatched bases: 8. The germline V gene encodes CDR1 SGHDT and CDR2 YYEEEE. The length of the CDR3 is 16 residues. CDR3 in DNA: TGTGCCAGCAGCTCCTTAGCGGGGGGTTATGCAGATACGCAGTATTTT. Its translation is CASSSLAGGYADTQYF. Full variable domain (rest looked up from reference TRBV5-6 and TRBJ2-3): DAGVTQSPTHLIKTRGQQVTLRCSPKSGHDTVSWYQQALGQGPQFIFQYYEEEERQRGNFPDRFSGHQFPNYSSELNVNALLLGDSALYLCASSSLAGGYADTQYFGPGTRLTVL.

This chain links TRBV25-1 with TRBJ1-3; D remains ambiguous. V gave up 6 bases and J gave up 4 bases, with 1 base separating them. In germline, CDR1 is MGHDK, CDR2 SYGVNS. This CDR3 spans 10 amino acids. The CDR3 nucleotides are TGTGCCAGCAGCGGAAACACCATATATTTT. This translates into CASSGNTIYF. Filled out from reference TRBV25-1 and TRBJ1-3, the complete variable domain reads EADIYQTPRYLVIGTGKKITLECSQTMGHDKMYWYQQDPGMELHLIHYSYGVNSTEKGDLSSESTVSRIRTEHFPLTLESARPSHTSQYLCASSGNTIYFGEGSWLTVV.

The rearrangement joins TRBV15 to TRBJ2-7; 7 bases line up with TRBD1. V dropped 0 bases and J dropped 4; count of bases not matched to a gene: 21. From germline, CDR1 is LNHNV and CDR2 YYDKDF (reference sequence). This CDR3 contains 20 residues. The CDR3 here is CATSRDRPLGTASSGYEQYF. Written as DNA, the CDR3 is TGTGCCACCAGCAGAGACAGGCCCCTCGGGACAGCCTCATCGGGGTACGAGCAGTACTTC.